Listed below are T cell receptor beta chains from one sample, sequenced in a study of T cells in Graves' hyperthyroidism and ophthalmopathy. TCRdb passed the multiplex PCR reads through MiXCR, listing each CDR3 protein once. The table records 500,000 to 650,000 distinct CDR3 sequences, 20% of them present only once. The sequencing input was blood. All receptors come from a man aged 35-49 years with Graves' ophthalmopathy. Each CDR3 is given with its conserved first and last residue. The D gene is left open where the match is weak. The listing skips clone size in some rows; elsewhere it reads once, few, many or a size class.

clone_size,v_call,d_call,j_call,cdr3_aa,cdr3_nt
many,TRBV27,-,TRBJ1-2,CASSSTGLGYTF,TGTGCCAGCAGTTCTACAGGGCTCGGCTACACCTTC
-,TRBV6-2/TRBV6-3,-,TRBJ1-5,CASSSPENSNQPQHF,TGTGCCAGCAGCAGCCCTGAAAATAGCAATCAGCCCCAGCATTTT
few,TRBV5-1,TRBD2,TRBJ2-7,CASTDGTSGFEQYF,TGCGCCAGCACTGACGGGACTAGCGGGTTCGAGCAGTACTTC
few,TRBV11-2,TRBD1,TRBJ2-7,CASSIGTGEYYEQYF,TGTGCCAGCAGCATTGGGACAGGGGAATACTACGAGCAGTACTTC
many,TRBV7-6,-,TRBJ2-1,CASSLDGVGEQFF,TGTGCCAGCAGCTTAGATGGTGTGGGGGAGCAGTTCTTC
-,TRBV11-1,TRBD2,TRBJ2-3,CASSLGLSGRASSTDTQYF,TGTGCCAGCAGCTTAGGACTCAGCGGGAGGGCCTCGAGCACAGATACGCAGTATTTT
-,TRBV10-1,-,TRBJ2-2,CASSESGVAGELFF,TGCGCCAGCAGTGAGTCTGGGGTGGCCGGGGAGCTGTTTTTT
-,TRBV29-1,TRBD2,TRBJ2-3,CSLGLAGGTDTQYF,TGCAGCCTCGGACTAGCGGGAGGCACAGATACGCAGTATTTT
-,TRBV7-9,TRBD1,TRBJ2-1,CASSSVGDRGSYEQFF,TGTGCCAGCAGCTCCGTGGGGGACAGGGGGTCCTACGAGCAGTTCTTC
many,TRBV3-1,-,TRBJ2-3,CASSQEGGRTDTQYF,TGTGCCAGCAGCCAAGAAGGGGGGAGGACAGATACGCAGTATTTT
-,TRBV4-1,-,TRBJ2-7,CASSTPPAATSYEQYF,TGCGCCAGCAGCACACCTCCGGCCGCGACCTCCTACGAGCAGTACTTC
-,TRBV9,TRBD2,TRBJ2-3,CASSLRSGREGDTQYF,TGTGCCAGCAGCCTAAGGAGCGGGAGGGAAGGAGATACGCAGTATTTT
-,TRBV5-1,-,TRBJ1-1,CASRGQAGMNTEAFF,TGCGCCAGCAGGGGGCAGGCGGGAATGAACACTGAAGCTTTCTTT
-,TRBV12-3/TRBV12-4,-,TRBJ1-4,CASSLVGGTNEKLFF,TGTGCCAGCAGTTTGGTTGGAGGAACTAATGAAAAACTGTTTTTT
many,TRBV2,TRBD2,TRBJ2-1,CASRGLAGEQFF,TGTGCCAGCAGGGGACTAGCGGGAGAGCAGTTCTTC
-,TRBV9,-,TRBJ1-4,CASSVVSPGEKLFF,TGTGCCAGCAGCGTAGTTAGTCCGGGGGAAAAACTGTTTTTT
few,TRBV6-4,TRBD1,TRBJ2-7,CASSAEGTGTYEQYF,TGTGCCAGCAGTGCGGAGGGGACAGGGACTTACGAGCAGTACTTC
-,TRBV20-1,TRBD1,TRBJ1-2,CSARPGQGGGYTF,TGCAGTGCTAGGCCCGGACAGGGAGGGGGCTACACCTTC
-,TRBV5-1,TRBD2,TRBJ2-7,CASSLVGRGASYEQYF,TGCGCCAGCAGCTTGGTGGGGAGGGGCGCGAGCTACGAGCAGTACTTC
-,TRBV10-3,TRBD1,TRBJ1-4,CAISKDRGSEKLFF,TGTGCCATCAGTAAGGACAGGGGGAGTGAAAAACTGTTTTTT
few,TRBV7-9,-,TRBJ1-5,CASSLAGQNQPQHF,TGTGCCAGCAGCTTAGCCGGACAGAATCAGCCCCAGCATTTT
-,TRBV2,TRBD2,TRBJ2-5,CASNKTSGRSRETQYF,TGTGCCAGCAACAAGACTAGCGGGAGGTCACGAGAGACCCAGTACTTC
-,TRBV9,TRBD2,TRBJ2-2,CASSVGIGGRAGELFF,TGTGCCAGCAGCGTAGGTATTGGCGGGAGAGCCGGGGAGCTGTTTTTT
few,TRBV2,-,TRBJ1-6,CASSERPNNSPLHF,TGTGCCAGCAGTGAAAGACCGAATAATTCACCCCTCCACTTT
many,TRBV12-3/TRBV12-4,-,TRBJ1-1,CASRVTADGTEAFF,TGTGCCAGCAGGGTGACAGCGGACGGGACTGAAGCTTTCTTT
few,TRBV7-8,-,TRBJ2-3,CASSLFQDSFTDTQYF,TGTGCCAGCAGCTTATTTCAGGACAGTTTCACAGATACGCAGTATTTT
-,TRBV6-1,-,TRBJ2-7,CASRKSLYEQYF,TGTGCCAGCAGGAAGAGTCTCTACGAGCAGTACTTC
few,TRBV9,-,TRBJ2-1,CASSVYGGRSYNEQFF,TGTGCCAGCAGCGTATATGGGGGCCGGTCCTACAATGAGCAGTTCTTC
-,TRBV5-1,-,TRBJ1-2,CASSSDPDINYGYTF,TGCGCCAGCAGCTCGGATCCAGATATTAACTATGGCTACACCTTC
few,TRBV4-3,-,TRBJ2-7,CASSQEPTAEQYF,TGCGCCAGCAGCCAAGAACCGACGGCCGAGCAGTACTTC
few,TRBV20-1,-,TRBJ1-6,CSARSDRSSYNSPLHF,TGCAGTGCTAGATCCGACAGAAGCTCCTATAATTCACCCCTCCACTTT
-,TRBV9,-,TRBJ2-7,CASNGGQSYEQYF,TGTGCCAGCAACGGAGGACAGTCCTACGAGCAGTACTTC
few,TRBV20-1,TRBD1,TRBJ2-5,CSARVSGTGYRTQYF,TGCAGTGCTAGAGTTTCCGGGACAGGGTATAGGACCCAGTACTTC
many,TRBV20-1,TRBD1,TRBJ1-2,CSASAGGLNYGYTF,TGCAGTGCTTCAGCAGGGGGCCTTAACTATGGCTACACCTTC
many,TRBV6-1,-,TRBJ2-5,CASTPDLLRETQYF,TGTGCCAGCACCCCCGATCTTCTACGGGAGACCCAGTACTTC
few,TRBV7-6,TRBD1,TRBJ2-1,CASRLDRGSHNEQFF,TGTGCCAGCAGATTGGACAGGGGATCCCACAATGAGCAGTTCTTC
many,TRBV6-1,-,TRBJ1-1,CASSEHIDTEAFF,TGTGCCAGCAGTGAACATATCGACACTGAAGCTTTCTTT
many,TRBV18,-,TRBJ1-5,CASSRYNQPQHF,TGTGCCAGCTCACGATACAATCAGCCCCAGCATTTT
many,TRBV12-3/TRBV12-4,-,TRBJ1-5,CASSLGGAESNQPQHF,TGTGCCAGCAGTTTGGGGGGCGCGGAAAGCAATCAGCCCCAGCATTTT
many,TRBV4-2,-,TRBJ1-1,CASSRGRATEAFF,TGTGCCAGCAGCAGAGGGAGGGCCACTGAAGCTTTCTTT
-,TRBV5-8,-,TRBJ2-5,CASSHYGSWETQYF,TGTGCCAGCAGCCACTATGGGAGCTGGGAGACCCAGTACTTC
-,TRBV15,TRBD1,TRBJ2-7,CATSFRTGGTYEQYF,TGTGCCACCAGCTTCCGGACAGGGGGGACCTACGAGCAGTACTTC
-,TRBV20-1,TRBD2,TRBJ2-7,CSASRAGGPGDYEQYF,TGCAGTGCTAGTAGAGCGGGAGGGCCAGGGGATTACGAGCAGTACTTC
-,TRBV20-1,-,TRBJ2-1,CSAIPPYNEQFF,TGCAGTGCTATCCCCCCTTACAATGAGCAGTTCTTC
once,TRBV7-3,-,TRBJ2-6,CASSSPGGNGANVLTF,TGTGCCAGCAGCTCTCCCGGGGGCAATGGGGCCAACGTCCTGACTTTC
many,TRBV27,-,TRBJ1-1,CASSLSQLRNTEAFF,TGTGCCAGCAGTTTATCCCAGCTAAGGAACACTGAAGCTTTCTTT
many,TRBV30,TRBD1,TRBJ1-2,CAWTLGQGASGYTF,TGTGCCTGGACCCTGGGACAGGGGGCGAGCGGCTACACCTTC
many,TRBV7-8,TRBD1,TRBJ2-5,CASSLEDRGLETQYF,TGTGCCAGCAGCTTAGAGGACAGGGGGTTAGAGACCCAGTACTTC
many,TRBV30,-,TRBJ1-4,CAWTRGNEKLFF,TGTGCCTGGACCCGGGGTAATGAAAAACTGTTTTTT
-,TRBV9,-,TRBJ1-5,CASSVGGGISQPQHF,TGTGCCAGCAGCGTAGGTGGGGGGATTAGTCAGCCCCAGCATTTT
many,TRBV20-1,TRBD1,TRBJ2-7,CSAYSDRGHEQYF,TGCAGTGCTTACTCCGACAGGGGCCACGAGCAGTACTTC
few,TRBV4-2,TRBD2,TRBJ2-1,CASSQGGAGGAEQFF,TGTGCCAGCAGCCAAGGGGGAGCGGGAGGTGCTGAGCAGTTCTTC
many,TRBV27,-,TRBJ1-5,CASSSWGDQPQHF,TGTGCCAGCAGTTCGTGGGGGGACCAGCCCCAGCATTTT